One sample yielded the 23 T cell receptor beta chains listed below, sequenced in a study of T cell responses to AZD1222 COVID-19 vaccine. Profiled with immunoSEQ multiplex PCR; TCRdb holds only in-frame clones, not every one. This sample yields about 150,000 clones, of which around nine tenths are seen a single time; roughly 0.98% belongs to the top ten. The source was peripheral blood, collected 28 days after the second AZD1222 dose. The source of these receptors is an adult who received the AZD1222 COVID-19 vaccine.

J is TRBJ1-2 and V is TRBV19, with a possible D match to TRBD1 (5 bases). CDR1 and CDR2 from the germline V gene are LNHDA and SQIVND (reference sequence). Trimming cost V 5 bases and J 1 base, with 14 bases left between them. This CDR3 has 15 amino acids. The CDR3 DNA is TGTGCCAGTAGTTTCAGTCCAGGGAATAACTATGGCTACACCTTC. Its translation: CASSFSPGNNYGYTF.

This sequence joins TRBV19 and TRBJ1-5; D uncertain. Germline CDR1 and CDR2: LNHDA and SQIVND (reference sequence). The CDR3 covers 15 residues. Trimming left V 2 bases short and J 0 bases short, with 8 bases between. The CDR3, as DNA: TGTGCCAGTAGTATAAGGCGGGGTAGCAATCAGCCCCAGCATTTT. This codes for CASSIRRGSNQPQHF.

This chain joins TRBV4-1 and TRBJ2-5; tentative D call: TRBD2 (6 bases). V was pared by 0 bases and J by 5 bases, with 16 bases between. CDR1 and CDR2 from the germline V gene are MGHRA and YSYEKL. The CDR3 runs 16 residues. CDR3 residues: CASSQDGGAMGETQYF. The CDR3 nucleotides are TGCGCCAGCAGCCAAGATGGAGGGGCCATGGGGGAGACCCAGTACTTC.

This clone was observed once. The rearrangement joins TRBV5-4 to TRBJ1-2, with TRBD1 identical over 10 bases. CDR3 length equals 15 residues. Germline V lookup: CDR1 SGHNT, CDR2 YYREEE (reference sequence). After removal of 4 bases from V and 5 bases from J, the junction contained 8 bases not matched to a gene. As DNA, the CDR3 is TGTGCCAGCAGCCACCCCTGGGACAGGGGTTATGGCTACACCTTC. Protein product: CASSHPWDRGYGYTF.

This clone was seen only a few times. The chain employs TRBV6-2 or TRBV6-3 and TRBJ1-2; tentatively, D is TRBD1 (6 bases). Trimming shortened V by 5 bases and J by 0 bases, and 10 bases separated the two germline ends. Germline V lookup: CDR1 MNHEY, CDR2 SVGEGT. The CDR3 length is 14 residues. The CDR3 reads CASSRDTANYGYTF. The CDR3 nucleotides are TGTGCCAGCAGTCGGGACACAGCTAACTATGGCTACACCTTC.

The V and J genes are TRBV10-3 and TRBJ1-6; D is unclear. Germline V gene sequence: CDR1 ENHRY, CDR2 SYGVKD. V lost 2 bases and J 7 bases, leaving 6 bases between the germline ends. The CDR3 covers 13 residues. CDR3 region: CAISEEWNSPLHF. The CDR3 bases are TGTGCCATCAGTGAGGAGTGGAATTCACCCCTCCACTTT.

The rearrangement links TRBV12-3 or TRBV12-4 to TRBJ1-2; TRBD1 aligns across 9 bases. V lost 6 bases, J lost 3 bases, and 2 bases stayed unmatched. The CDR3 runs 13 residues. CDR3 sequence reads: CASRRTGDYGYTF. The CDR3 DNA follows: TGTGCCAGCAGACGGACAGGGGACTATGGCTACACCTTC.

The DNA for the CDR3 is TGTGCCAGTAGTGTATACTCCTCAGGGATTTCCTACAATGAGCAGTTCTTC. Amino acids: CASSVYSSGISYNEQFF. This rearrangement joins TRBV19 to TRBJ2-1; possible D gene TRBD1, 5 bases. CDR1 and CDR2 (germline): LNHDA, SQIVND (reference sequence). V was shortened by 5 bases and J by 1 base, with 18 bases between the two germline ends. The CDR3 length is 17 residues.

As to this clone: The same CDR3 is also encoded by other DNA sequences in this sample. This rearrangement joins TRBV5-1 to TRBJ1-1; D is unclear. V shed 0 bases and J shed 0 bases, with 9 bases lying between them. CDR1 and CDR2 (germline): SGHRS, YFSETQ. CDR3 size: 15 residues. The CDR3 loop reads CASSLAGNLNTEAFF. The CDR3 region has the DNA TGCGCCAGCAGCTTGGCTGGGAATTTGAACACTGAAGCTTTCTTT.

DNA of the CDR3: TGTGCCAGCAGCCAAGACAGGGGGCTAGGCTATGGCTACACCTTC. Translated: CASSQDRGLGYGYTF. The J gene is TRBJ1-2, the V gene TRBV4-2; TRBD1 matches at 8 bases. This CDR3 comprises 15 residues. Germline CDR1 is LGHNA and CDR2 is YNFKEQ. The trim removed 0 bases at V and 4 bases at J, leaving 4 bases unmatched.

For the CDR3, the DNA is TGTGCCAGCAGCTTAGCCTACAGGGAACCTGACTACGAGCAGTACTTC. The encoded protein is CASSLAYREPDYEQYF. The chain joins TRBV7-9 to TRBJ2-7, with a weak D call TRBD1 (6 bases). Trimming stripped 0 bases from V and 3 bases from J, with 15 bases between. The CDR3 covers 16 residues. The germline V gene has CDR1 SEHNR and CDR2 FQNEAQ (reference sequence).

The chain's CDR3 is CASSYSRGIRTQYF. Written as DNA, the CDR3 is TGTGCCAGCAGTTACTCGAGGGGGATTCGGACCCAGTACTTC. The J gene is TRBJ2-5, the V gene TRBV6-5, with D possibly being TRBD1 (6 bases). Germline lookup yields CDR1 MNHEY and CDR2 SVGAGI. V was cut by 0 bases and J by 7 bases, with 12 bases left in between. The length of the CDR3 is 14 residues.

This chain joins TRBV13 and TRBJ2-1, with 9 bases that match TRBD1. The length of the CDR3 is 18 residues. V gave up 6 bases and J gave up 7 bases; unmatched junction bases: 19. Germline CDR1 and CDR2: PRHDT and FYEKMQ (reference sequence). The CDR3 loop reads CASSSTYGGGQGWNEQFF. CDR3 in DNA: TGTGCCAGCAGTTCCACCTACGGGGGCGGACAGGGGTGGAATGAGCAGTTCTTC.

This clone turned up a few times. The chain uses TRBV6-5 and TRBJ1-5; no firm D call. Looked up from germline, CDR1 is MNHEY and CDR2 is SVGAGI. This CDR3 region has 13 residues. The germline V and J ends were trimmed by 4 bases and 5 bases, with 9 bases remaining between them. This CDR3 reads CASSSSAYQPQHF. In nucleotides, the CDR3 is TGTGCCAGCAGTTCTTCCGCCTATCAGCCCCAGCATTTT.

This sequence joins TRBV4-1 and TRBJ2-7; weak D call: TRBD1 (6 bases). The length of the CDR3 is 14 residues. The germline CDR1 and CDR2 sequences are MGHRA and YSYEKL. The germline V and J ends were trimmed by 0 bases and 6 bases, with 12 bases remaining between them. In DNA, the CDR3 is TGCGCCAGCAGCCAAGACAGGGGTATAGGCGAGCAGTACTTC. This codes for CASSQDRGIGEQYF.

The chain carries TRBV6-1 and TRBJ1-5, with 7 bases that match TRBD1. The CDR3 runs 16 residues. With V trimmed by 2 bases and J by 5 bases, 9 bases remained unmatched. The V gene's germline CDR1 is MNHNS and CDR2 SASEGT. DNA for the CDR3: TGTGCCAGCAGTGAACAGGTAGGGACAGCCGATCAGCCCCAGCATTTT. It translates to CASSEQVGTADQPQHF.

The genes are TRBV19 and TRBJ1-2; 7 bases are shared with TRBD1. J gave up 2 bases and V 6 bases, and 12 bases lay outside the gene matches. CDR3 length equals 16 residues. Per the germline V gene, CDR1 is LNHDA and CDR2 is SQIVND (reference sequence). In DNA, the CDR3 is TGTGCCAGTAGGGAACAGGGGTACTACTTCAACTATGGCTACACCTTC. Amino acids: CASREQGYYFNYGYTF.

The rearrangement links TRBV10-2 to TRBJ1-4; D uncertain. Germline-derived CDR1 and CDR2 are WSHSY and SAAADI. The CDR3 length is 17 residues. With 4 bases removed from V and 0 bases from J, the gap between germline ends came to 15 bases. The CDR3 loop is CASSGDLQRATNEKLFF. The CDR3 DNA follows: TGCGCCAGCAGTGGAGATTTGCAGCGGGCAACTAATGAAAAACTGTTTTTT.

The J gene is TRBJ2-7, the V gene TRBV5-8, with D possibly TRBD2 on 6 matching bases. This CDR3 comprises 13 residues. Trimming took off 10 bases at V and 3 bases at J, with 17 bases between the two ends. Germline CDR1 reads SGHTS; CDR2 reads YDEGEE. DNA for the CDR3: TGTGCCGGAGGGACTTTTGTTGACTACGAGCAGTACTTC. It translates to CAGGTFVDYEQYF.

V gene TRBV6-5 combines with J gene TRBJ1-6; D gene uncertain. The CDR3 sequence is 11 residues long. Trimming left V 7 bases short and J 7 bases short, with 5 bases between. The germline gives CDR1 MNHEY, CDR2 SVGAGI. CDR3 amino acids: CASTRNSPLHF. The CDR3 coding sequence is TGTGCCAGCACCCGCAATTCACCCCTCCACTTT.

This chain links TRBV7-6 with TRBJ2-3; a possible D gene is TRBD2 (6 bases). V lost 6 bases and J 4 bases, leaving 17 bases between the germline ends. This CDR3 spans 15 amino acids. CDR1 and CDR2 from the germline V gene are SGHVS and FNYEAQ. For the CDR3, the DNA is TGTGCCAGCAGTCGGGGAGGAGGGACCCCAGATACGCAGTATTTT. Translating it yields CASSRGGGTPDTQYF.

The rearrangement uses TRBV6-5 and TRBJ1-1, with D maybe TRBD1 (6 bases). V dropped 10 bases and J dropped 5 bases, with 11 bases sitting between them. The CDR3 loop spans 11 amino acids. CDR1 is MNHEY, CDR2 SVGAGI, per germline. The CDR3 DNA follows: TGTGCCATCAAAGGGGGAACTGAAGCTTTCTTT. Residues: CAIKGGTEAFF.

This chain uses TRBV4-3 with TRBJ2-4; D is unclear. Trimming shortened V by 4 bases and J by 0 bases, and 25 bases separated the two germline ends. CDR1 and CDR2 from the germline V gene are LGHNA and YSLEER. The CDR3 contains 20 residues. The CDR3 sequence: CASSPPRVPLMPLAKNIQYF. CDR3 in DNA: TGCGCCAGCAGCCCCCCGCGCGTCCCCCTTATGCCACTAGCCAAAAACATTCAGTACTTC.